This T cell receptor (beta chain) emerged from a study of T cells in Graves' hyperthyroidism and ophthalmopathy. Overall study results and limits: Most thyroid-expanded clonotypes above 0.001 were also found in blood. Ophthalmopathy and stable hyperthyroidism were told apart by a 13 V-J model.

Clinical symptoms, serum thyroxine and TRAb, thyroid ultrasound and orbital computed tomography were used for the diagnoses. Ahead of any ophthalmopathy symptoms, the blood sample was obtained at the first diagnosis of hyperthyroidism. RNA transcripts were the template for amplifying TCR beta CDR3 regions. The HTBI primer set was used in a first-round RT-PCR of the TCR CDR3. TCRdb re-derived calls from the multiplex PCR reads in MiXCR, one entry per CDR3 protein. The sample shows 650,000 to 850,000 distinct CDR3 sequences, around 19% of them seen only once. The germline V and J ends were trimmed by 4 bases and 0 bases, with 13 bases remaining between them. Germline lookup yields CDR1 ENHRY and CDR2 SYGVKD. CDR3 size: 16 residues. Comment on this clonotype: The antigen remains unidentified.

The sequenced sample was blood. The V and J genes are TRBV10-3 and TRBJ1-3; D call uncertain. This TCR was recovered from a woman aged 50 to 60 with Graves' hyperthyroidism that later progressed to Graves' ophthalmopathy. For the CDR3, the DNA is TGTGCCATCAGTGTAGCGACGGTGAGCTCTGGAAACACCATATATTTT. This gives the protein CAISVATVSSGNTIYF.